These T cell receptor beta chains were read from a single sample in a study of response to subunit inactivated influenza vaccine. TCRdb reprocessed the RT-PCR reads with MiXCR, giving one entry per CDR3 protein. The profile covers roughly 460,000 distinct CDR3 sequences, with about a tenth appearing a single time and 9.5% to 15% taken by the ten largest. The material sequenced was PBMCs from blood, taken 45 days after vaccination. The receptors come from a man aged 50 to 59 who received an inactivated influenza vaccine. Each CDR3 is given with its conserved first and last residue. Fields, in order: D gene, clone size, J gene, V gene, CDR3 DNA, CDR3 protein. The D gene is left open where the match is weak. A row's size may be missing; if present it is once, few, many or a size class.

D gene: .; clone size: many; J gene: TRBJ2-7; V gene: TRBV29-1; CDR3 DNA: TGCAGCGTTGAAGTGGGCCAGGTGGTCAGTACGAACTCCTACGAGCAGTACTTC; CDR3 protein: CSVEVGQVVSTNSYEQYF
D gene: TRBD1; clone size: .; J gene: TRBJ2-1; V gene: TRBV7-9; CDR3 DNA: TGTGCCAGCACCCCACCGGGACAGTATTCCAATGAGCAGTTCTTC; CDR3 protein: CASTPPGQYSNEQFF
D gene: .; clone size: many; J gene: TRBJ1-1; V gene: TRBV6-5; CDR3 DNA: TGTGCCAGCAGTTTCCGGACAGTGCTGGGGAACACTGAAGCTTTCTTT; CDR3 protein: CASSFRTVLGNTEAFF
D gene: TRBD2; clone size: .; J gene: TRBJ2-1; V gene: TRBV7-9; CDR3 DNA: TGTGCCAGCAGCGTCGGACTAGCGGGAAACAATGAGCAGTTCTTC; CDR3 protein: CASSVGLAGNNEQFF
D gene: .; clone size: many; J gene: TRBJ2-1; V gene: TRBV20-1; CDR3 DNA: TGCAGTGCCCCGACCGGGACTCCGGACAATGAGCAGTTCTTC; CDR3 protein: CSAPTGTPDNEQFF
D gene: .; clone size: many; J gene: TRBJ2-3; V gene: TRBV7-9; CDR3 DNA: TGTGCCAGCAGCCCCCGACCGGGAGGCACAGATACGCAGTATTTT; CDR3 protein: CASSPRPGGTDTQYF
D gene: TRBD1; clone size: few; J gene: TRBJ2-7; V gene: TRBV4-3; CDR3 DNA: TGCGCCAGCAGCCAATACTTAACAGGGGTCGATGACGAGCAGTACTTC; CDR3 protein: CASSQYLTGVDDEQYF
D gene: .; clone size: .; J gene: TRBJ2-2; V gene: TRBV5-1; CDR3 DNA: TGCGCCAGCAGCGGGGGGCTATCGAACACCGGGGAGCTGTTTTTT; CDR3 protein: CASSGGLSNTGELFF
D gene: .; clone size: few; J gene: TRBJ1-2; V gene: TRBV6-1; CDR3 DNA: TGTGCCAGCAGGTCTTCGGACGGGTATGGCTACACCTTC; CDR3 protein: CASRSSDGYGYTF
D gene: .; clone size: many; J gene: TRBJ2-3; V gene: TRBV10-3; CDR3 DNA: TGTGCCATCAGTGAATCCGGGGGAAGCACAGATACGCAGTATTTT; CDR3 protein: CAISESGGSTDTQYF
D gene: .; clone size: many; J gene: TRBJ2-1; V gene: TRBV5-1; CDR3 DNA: TGCGCCAGCAGTAAAACCCAGGGCTCCTACAATGAGCAGTTCTTC; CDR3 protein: CASSKTQGSYNEQFF
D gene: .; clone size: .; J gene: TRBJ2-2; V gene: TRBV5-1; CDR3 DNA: TGCGCCAGCAGCTTGGACGGGGAGGACACCGGGGAGCTGTTTTTT; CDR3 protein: CASSLDGEDTGELFF
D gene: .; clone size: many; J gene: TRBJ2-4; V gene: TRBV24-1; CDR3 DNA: TGTGCCACCAGTAGTTCCCCTCGGGGCAAAAACATTCAGTACTTC; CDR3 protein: CATSSSPRGKNIQYF
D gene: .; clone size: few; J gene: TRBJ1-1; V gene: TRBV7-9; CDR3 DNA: TGTGCCAGCAGCTTATCCAGATCGAACACTGAAGCTTTCTTT; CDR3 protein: CASSLSRSNTEAFF
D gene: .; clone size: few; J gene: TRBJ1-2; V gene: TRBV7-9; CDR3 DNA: TGTGCCAGCAGCTTGGGAGATATCTATGGCTACACCTTC; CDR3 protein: CASSLGDIYGYTF
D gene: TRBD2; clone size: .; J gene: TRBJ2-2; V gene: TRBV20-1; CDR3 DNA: TGCAGTGCTAGAAATAGCGGGGGCACCGGGGAGCTGTTTTTT; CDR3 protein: CSARNSGGTGELFF
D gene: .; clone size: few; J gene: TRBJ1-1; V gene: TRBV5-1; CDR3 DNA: TGCGCCAGCAGCTCTTCGTTAGAGAGGAACACTGAAGCTTTCTTT; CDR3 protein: CASSSSLERNTEAFF
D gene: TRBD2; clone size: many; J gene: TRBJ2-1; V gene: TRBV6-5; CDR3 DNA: TGTGCCAGCAGTTACAGGAGCGGGGGGGCATATGAGCAGTTCTTC; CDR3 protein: CASSYRSGGAYEQFF
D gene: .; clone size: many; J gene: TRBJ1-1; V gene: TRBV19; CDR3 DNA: TGTACTTCCGGGACGGGGAACACTGAAGCTTTCTTT; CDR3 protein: CTSGTGNTEAFF
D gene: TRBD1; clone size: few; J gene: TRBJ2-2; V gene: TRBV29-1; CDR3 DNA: TGCAGCGCCGGGACAGGGGCTGGAACCGGGGAGCTGTTTTTT; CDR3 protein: CSAGTGAGTGELFF
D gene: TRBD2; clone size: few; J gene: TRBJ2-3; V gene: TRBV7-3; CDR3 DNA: TGTGCCAGCAGCTCGGGACTAGCGGGAGCATCGTTCACAGATACGCAGTATTTT; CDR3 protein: CASSSGLAGASFTDTQYF
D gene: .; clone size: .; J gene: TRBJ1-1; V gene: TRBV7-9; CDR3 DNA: TGTGCCAGCAGCTTAGCGACGGTGAACACTGAAGCTTTCTTT; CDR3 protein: CASSLATVNTEAFF
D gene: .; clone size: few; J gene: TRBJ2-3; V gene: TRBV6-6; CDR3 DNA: TGTGCCAGCTGTCAGGATGATACGCAGTATTTT; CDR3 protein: CASCQDDTQYF
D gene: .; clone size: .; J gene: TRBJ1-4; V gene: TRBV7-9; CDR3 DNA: TGTGCCAGCAGCTTAGGCGGAGGCGCGGAGGAAAAACTGTTTTTT; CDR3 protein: CASSLGGGAEEKLFF
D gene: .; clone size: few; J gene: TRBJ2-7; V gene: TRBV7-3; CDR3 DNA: TGTGCCAGCAGCTGGCAGCAGGGTTCCGAGCAGTACTTC; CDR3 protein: CASSWQQGSEQYF
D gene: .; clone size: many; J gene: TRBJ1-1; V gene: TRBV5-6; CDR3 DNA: TGTGCCAGCAGCTTGAGGGGGGACACTGAAGCTTTCTTT; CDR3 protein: CASSLRGDTEAFF
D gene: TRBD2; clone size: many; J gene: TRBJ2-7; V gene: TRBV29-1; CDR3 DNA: TGCAGCGTTGCTCCGGGAGGGACCTACGAGCAGTACTTC; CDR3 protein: CSVAPGGTYEQYF
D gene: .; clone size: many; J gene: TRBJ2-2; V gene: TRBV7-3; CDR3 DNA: TGTGCTTCAGGCCTCACCGGGGAGCTGTTTTTT; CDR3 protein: CASGLTGELFF
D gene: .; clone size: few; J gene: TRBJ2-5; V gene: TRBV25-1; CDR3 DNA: TGTGCCAGCAGTGAGCATGAGGGGGCGGGGGAGACCCAGTACTTC; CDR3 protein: CASSEHEGAGETQYF
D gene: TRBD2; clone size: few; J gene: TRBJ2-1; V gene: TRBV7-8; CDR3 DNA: TGTGCCAGCAGCTTAGAATATCTAGCGGGAAGCGATGAGCAGTTCTTC; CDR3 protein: CASSLEYLAGSDEQFF
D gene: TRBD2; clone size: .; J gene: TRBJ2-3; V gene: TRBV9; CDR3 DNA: TGTGCCAGCAGCCCCCGGACTAGAAGCACAGATACGCAGTATTTT; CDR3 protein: CASSPRTRSTDTQYF
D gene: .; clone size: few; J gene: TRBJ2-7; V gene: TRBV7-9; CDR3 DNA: TGTGCCAGCAGCCCTTCCAGCAGGCCCTACGAGCAGTACTTC; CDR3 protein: CASSPSSRPYEQYF
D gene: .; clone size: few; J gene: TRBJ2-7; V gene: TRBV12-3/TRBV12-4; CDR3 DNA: TGTGCCAGCAGAGACGGACCAAGGGAAGAGCAGTACTTC; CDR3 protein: CASRDGPREEQYF
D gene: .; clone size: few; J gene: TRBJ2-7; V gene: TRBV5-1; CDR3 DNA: TGCGCCAGCACCCCATCAGCGCGAAACCTTTACGAGCAGTACTTC; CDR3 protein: CASTPSARNLYEQYF
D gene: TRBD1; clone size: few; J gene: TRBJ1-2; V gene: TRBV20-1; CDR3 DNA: TGCAGTGCTAAAAAGACAGGGTTTGCCGGCTACACCTTC; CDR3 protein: CSAKKTGFAGYTF
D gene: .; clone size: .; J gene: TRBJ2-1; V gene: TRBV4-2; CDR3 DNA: TGTGCCAGCAGCCCTCAAAGGCTAGCAGCTTACAATGAGCAGTTCTTC; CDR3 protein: CASSPQRLAAYNEQFF
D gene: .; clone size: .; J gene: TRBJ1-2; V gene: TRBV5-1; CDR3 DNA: TGCGCCAGCCAAGGAGGGCAGAAGTATGGCTACACCTTC; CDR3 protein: CASQGGQKYGYTF
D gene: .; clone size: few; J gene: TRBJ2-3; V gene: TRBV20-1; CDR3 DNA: TGCAGTGCTAGAGGATTTGGTGGCAGGGAAATCACAGATACGCAGTATTTT; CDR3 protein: CSARGFGGREITDTQYF
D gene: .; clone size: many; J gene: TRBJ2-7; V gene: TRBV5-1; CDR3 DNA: TGCGCCAGCAGCTCGGACAACTCCTACGAGCAGTACTTC; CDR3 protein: CASSSDNSYEQYF
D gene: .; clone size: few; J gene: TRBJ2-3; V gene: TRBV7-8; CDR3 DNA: TGTGCCAGCAGCCCGCGGACACACCGAACAGATACGCAGTATTTT; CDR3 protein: CASSPRTHRTDTQYF
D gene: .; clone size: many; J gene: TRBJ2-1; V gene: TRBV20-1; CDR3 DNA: TGCAGTGCTAGTGACCCATGGAGTTACAATGAGCAGTTCTTC; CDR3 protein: CSASDPWSYNEQFF
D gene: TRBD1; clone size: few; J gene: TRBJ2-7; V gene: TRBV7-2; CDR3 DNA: TGTGCCAGCAGCTTGGACAGGGACTCCTACGAGCAGTACTTC; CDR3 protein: CASSLDRDSYEQYF
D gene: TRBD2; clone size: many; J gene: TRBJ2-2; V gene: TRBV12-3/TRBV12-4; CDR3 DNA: TGTGCCAGCAAGGGTCTAGCGGGAAGAGGTGGGGAGCTGTTTTTT; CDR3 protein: CASKGLAGRGGELFF
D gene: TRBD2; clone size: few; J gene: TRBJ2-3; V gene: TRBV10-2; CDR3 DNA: TGCGCCAGCAGCGTAGCGGGAGGGCCCCCAGATACGCAGTATTTT; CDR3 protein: CASSVAGGPPDTQYF
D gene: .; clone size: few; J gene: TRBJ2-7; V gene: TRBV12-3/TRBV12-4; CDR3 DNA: TGTGCCAGCAGTACGGAAGGGGCGAGTCCCCAGGAGCAGTACTTC; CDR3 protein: CASSTEGASPQEQYF